This is a list of T cell receptor beta chains from one sample in a study of control samples from healthy donors and cancer patients. Profiling relied on immunoSEQ multiplex PCR, and the TCRdb table lists in-frame clones only, not all of them. The table lists about 100,000 clones, around 89% of them singletons, with 7.8% in the top ten. The sample was blood. Every receptor here comes from a man younger than 45 in good health. CDR3s include the opening cysteine and the closing phenylalanine or tryptophan. A D gene is named only where the DNA matches it firmly. Size is omitted from some rows. Given values are once, few, many or a class for expanded clones.

>-|-|TRBV5-5|TRBJ2-3
TGTGCCAGCAGCTTGGCCCTAGGTAGCGGAGATACGCAGTATTTT
CASSLALGSGDTQYF
>-|-|TRBV7-3|TRBJ1-5
TGTGCCAGCAGCTTAGATCGTAATCAGCCCCAGCATTTT
CASSLDRNQPQHF
>-|-|TRBV5-6|TRBJ2-2
TGTGCCAGCAGCCCAGACAGGTCCCCCGGGGAGCTGTTTTTT
CASSPDRSPGELFF
>-|few|TRBV7-9|TRBJ1-5
TGTGCCAGCAGCCGCACTAATTCGCAGCCCCAGCATTTT
CASSRTNSQPQHF
>-|once|TRBV18|TRBJ1-1
TGTGCCAGCTCACCAGAGGGACGTTCTGAAGCTTTCTTT
CASSPEGRSEAFF
>-|-|TRBV4-2|TRBJ1-6
TGTGCCAGCAGCCGAACTGATCCGAATTCACCCCTCCACTTT
CASSRTDPNSPLHF
>-|-|TRBV7-8|TRBJ1-5
TGTGCCAGCAGCTTAGGGCAGGGAAGCAATCAGCCCCAGCATTTT
CASSLGQGSNQPQHF
>TRBD2|-|TRBV9|TRBJ2-1
TGTGCCAGCAGCCCCTCCGGGACTAGCGGGTGGAGCTCCTACAATGAGCAGTTCTTC
CASSPSGTSGWSSYNEQFF
>-|-|TRBV5-1|TRBJ2-5
TGCGCCAGCAGCCGCGCGGTGGCAATGGAGACCCAGTACTTC
CASSRAVAMETQYF
>-|-|TRBV7-9|TRBJ1-2
TGTGCCAGCAGCTTAAGGGGGGGGGACTATGGCTACACCTTC
CASSLRGGDYGYTF
>-|-|TRBV9|TRBJ1-1
TGTGCCAGCAGCCCTTACGGGGGCATTCATGAAGCTTTCTTT
CASSPYGGIHEAFF
>-|-|TRBV6-5|TRBJ1-1
TGTGCCAGCACCCCTCCCGGGGTTTTGAACACTGAAGCTTTCTTT
CASTPPGVLNTEAFF
>-|-|TRBV11-1|TRBJ2-1
TGTGCCAGCAGCTTACTAGGGGGAGCTCAGCACAATGAGCAGTTCTTC
CASSLLGGAQHNEQFF
>-|-|TRBV5-6|TRBJ2-7
TGTGCCAGCAGCTCCCGGAGCGGGCTGTCCTACGAGCAGTACTTC
CASSSRSGLSYEQYF
>-|-|TRBV2|TRBJ1-3
TGTGCCAGCAGCGATACATGGACACCCATATATTTT
CASSDTWTPIYF
>-|-|TRBV6-2/TRBV6-3|TRBJ1-2
TGTGCCAGCAGTGAGGTTGGGACCTCCCCGAGGGGCTACACCTTC
CASSEVGTSPRGYTF
>TRBD2|-|TRBV7-9|TRBJ2-1
TGTGCCAGCAGCCCCGGGGCTAGCGGGGCGAATGAGCAGTTCTTC
CASSPGASGANEQFF
>TRBD1|-|TRBV25-1|TRBJ1-1
TGTGCCAGCAGTGACCACAGGGGATTCGGAAAAGCTTTCTTT
CASSDHRGFGKAFF
>-|-|TRBV30|TRBJ1-2
TGTGCCTGGAACCCCGGGGGCTCCCTCCGCTACACCTTC
CAWNPGGSLRYTF
>TRBD1|few|TRBV6-5|TRBJ1-2
TGTGCCAGCAGACAGAGGGACAGGGACTATGGCTACACCTTC
CASRQRDRDYGYTF
>TRBD1|-|TRBV5-1|TRBJ2-2
TGCGCCAGCAGCTTGGTGACAGGGCCGAGGCGGGAGCTGTTTTTT
CASSLVTGPRRELFF
>-|-|TRBV12-5|TRBJ1-5
TGTGCTAGTGGTTTGCAAGGGGGGGGAGGCCAGCCCCAGCATTTT
CASGLQGGGGQPQHF
>-|-|TRBV11-2|TRBJ2-7
TGTGCCAGCAGCCTCGCGGACTTCTCCGAGCAGTACTTC
CASSLADFSEQYF
>TRBD1|-|TRBV7-9|TRBJ1-4
TGTGCCAGCAGCTTAAAGGCCAGGGGGGATAATGAAAAACTGTTTTTT
CASSLKARGDNEKLFF